Given below is one TCR beta chain in context. Antigen unknown. The data derive from a study of T cells expressing NK-cell markers. Broader study findings: The CD3+CD56-NKG2C+ fraction of a handful of donors was also led by these clonotypes.

Germline CDR1 LGHNA, CDR2 YSLEER. The CDR3 length is 13 residues. UMIs were included in TCR beta cDNA generated by 5'RACE template switching. TCRdb reprocessed the 5' RACE reads and keeps a single row for each CDR3 protein, giving no DNA. Here the sample table reports around 14,000 distinct CDR3 sequences. The sequenced sample was blood T cells: a sorted CD56 or NKG2C T cell subset, CD4+ or CD8+ T cells, or bulk PBMC T cells (not recorded which). The sequence was collected from a man aged 18-75 years in good health. V and J are TRBV4-3 and TRBJ1-6; TCRdb proposes TRBD1, but this gene call is untestable without DNA. The CDR3 sequence: CASRGQGGSPLHF.